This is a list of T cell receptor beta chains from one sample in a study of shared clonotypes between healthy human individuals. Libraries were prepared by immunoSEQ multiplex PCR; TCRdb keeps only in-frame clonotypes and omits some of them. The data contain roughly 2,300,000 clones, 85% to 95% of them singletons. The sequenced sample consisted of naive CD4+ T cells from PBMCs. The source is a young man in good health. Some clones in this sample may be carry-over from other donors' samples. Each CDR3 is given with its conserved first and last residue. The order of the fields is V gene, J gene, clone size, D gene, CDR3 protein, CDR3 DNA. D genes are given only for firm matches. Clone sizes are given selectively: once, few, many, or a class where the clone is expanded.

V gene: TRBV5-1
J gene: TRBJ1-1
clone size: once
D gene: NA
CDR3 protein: CASSLNGGQGTEAFF
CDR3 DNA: TGCGCCAGCAGCTTGAATGGGGGCCAAGGAACTGAAGCTTTCTTT

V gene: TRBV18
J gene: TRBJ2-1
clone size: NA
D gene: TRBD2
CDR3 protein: CASSRTSGSFGNEQFF
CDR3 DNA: TGTGCCAGCTCCCGGACTAGCGGGAGTTTTGGGAATGAGCAGTTCTTC

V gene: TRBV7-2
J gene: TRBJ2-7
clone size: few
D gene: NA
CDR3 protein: CASSFTGSSYEQYF
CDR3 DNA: TGTGCCAGCAGCTTCACAGGTAGTTCCTACGAGCAGTACTTC

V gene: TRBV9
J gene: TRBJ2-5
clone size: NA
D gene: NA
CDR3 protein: CASSSGARETQYF
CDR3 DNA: TGTGCCAGCAGCTCAGGGGCGAGGGAGACCCAGTACTTC

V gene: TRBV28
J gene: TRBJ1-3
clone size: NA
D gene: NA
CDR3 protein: CASSVGNTIYF
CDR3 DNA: TGTGCCAGCAGCGTAGGAAACACCATATATTTT

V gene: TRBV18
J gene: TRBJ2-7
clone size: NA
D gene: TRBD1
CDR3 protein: CASSPPGQGNYEQYF
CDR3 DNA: TGTGCCAGCTCACCACCGGGACAGGGAAACTACGAGCAGTACTTC

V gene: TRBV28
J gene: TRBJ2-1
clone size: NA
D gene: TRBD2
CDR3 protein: CASRRTGLARYNEQFF
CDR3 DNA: TGTGCCAGCAGGAGGACCGGACTAGCGAGATACAATGAGCAGTTCTTC

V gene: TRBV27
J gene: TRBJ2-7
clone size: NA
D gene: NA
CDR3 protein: CASSFKLGRTAQYF
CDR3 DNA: TGTGCCAGCAGTTTCAAGTTGGGGCGGACCGCACAGTACTTC

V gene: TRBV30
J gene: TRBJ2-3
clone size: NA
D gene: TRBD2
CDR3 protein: CAWSTSGRIFGTDTQYF
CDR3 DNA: TGTGCCTGGAGTACCAGCGGGAGGATATTTGGGACAGATACGCAGTATTTT

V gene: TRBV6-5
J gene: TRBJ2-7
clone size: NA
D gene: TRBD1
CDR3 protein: CASSTGQGTYEQYF
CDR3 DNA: TGTGCCAGCAGTACGGGACAGGGGACCTACGAGCAGTACTTC

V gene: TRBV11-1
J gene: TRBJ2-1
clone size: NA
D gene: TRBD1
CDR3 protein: CASSLVTDFPGQRINEQFF
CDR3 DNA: TGTGCCAGCAGCTTAGTCACTGACTTTCCGGGACAGCGGATCAATGAGCAGTTCTTC

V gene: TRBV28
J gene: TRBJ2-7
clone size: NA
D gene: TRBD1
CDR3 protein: CASSQTGTGDSYEQYF
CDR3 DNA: TGTGCCAGCAGCCAAACCGGGACAGGGGATAGCTACGAGCAGTACTTC

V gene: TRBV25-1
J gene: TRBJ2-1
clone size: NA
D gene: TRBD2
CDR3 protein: CASSEPAGVNNEQFF
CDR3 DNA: TGTGCCAGCAGTGAGCCAGCGGGAGTGAACAATGAGCAGTTCTTC

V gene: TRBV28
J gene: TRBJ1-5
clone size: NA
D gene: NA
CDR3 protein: CASSPGGPGVQPQHF
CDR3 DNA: TGTGCCAGCAGCCCGGGCGGGCCTGGGGTTCAGCCCCAGCATTTT

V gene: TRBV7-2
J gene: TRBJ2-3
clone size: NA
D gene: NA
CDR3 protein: CASSLRLVGSTDTQYF
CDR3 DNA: TGTGCCAGCAGCTTAAGGCTAGTGGGATCCACAGATACGCAGTATTTT